Here is one T cell receptor (beta chain) with its context. The CDR3 runs to 16 residues. Trimming shortened V by 4 bases and J by 3 bases, and 19 bases separated the two germline ends. Germline V lookup: CDR1 SGHRS, CDR2 YFSETQ. This sample is part of a study of CD8+ T cells in alopecia areata. Sequencing used cDNA as its template, made by extracting RNA and reverse transcribing it. Measured with immunoSEQ multiplex PCR; TCRdb has only the in-frame clones, and not every one. This sample has 150,000 to 180,000 clones; more than 45% occur once, and the top ten carry approximately 19%. Sample: CD8+ T cells sorted from blood, taken at week 0. The genes are TRBV5-1 and TRBJ2-5; no clear D gene. The clonotype originates from a human donor with alopecia areata. CDR3 sequence (DNA): TGCGCCAGCAGCCCCGCCTACGACACTCGAGAAGAGACCCAGTACTTC. It is translated as CASSPAYDTREETQYF.